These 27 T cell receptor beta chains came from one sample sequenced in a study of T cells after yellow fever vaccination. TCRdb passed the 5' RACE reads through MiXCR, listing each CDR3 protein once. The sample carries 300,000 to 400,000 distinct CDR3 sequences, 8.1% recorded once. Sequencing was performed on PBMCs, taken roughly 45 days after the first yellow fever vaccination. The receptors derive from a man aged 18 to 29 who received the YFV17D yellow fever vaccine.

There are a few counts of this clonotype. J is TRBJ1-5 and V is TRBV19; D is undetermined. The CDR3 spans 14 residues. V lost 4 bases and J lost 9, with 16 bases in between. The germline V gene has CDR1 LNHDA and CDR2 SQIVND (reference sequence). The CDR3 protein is CASSTGPLRLPQHF. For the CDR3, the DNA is TGTGCCAGTAGTACAGGACCTTTGCGGTTGCCCCAGCATTTT.

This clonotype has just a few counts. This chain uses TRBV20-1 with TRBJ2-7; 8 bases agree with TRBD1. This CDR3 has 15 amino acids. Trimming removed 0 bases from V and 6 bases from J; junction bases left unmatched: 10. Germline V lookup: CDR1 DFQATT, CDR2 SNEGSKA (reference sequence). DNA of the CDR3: TGCAGTGCTAGAGATGGACAGGGCGGTGGTTTCGAGCAGTACGTC. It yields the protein CSARDGQGGGFEQYV.

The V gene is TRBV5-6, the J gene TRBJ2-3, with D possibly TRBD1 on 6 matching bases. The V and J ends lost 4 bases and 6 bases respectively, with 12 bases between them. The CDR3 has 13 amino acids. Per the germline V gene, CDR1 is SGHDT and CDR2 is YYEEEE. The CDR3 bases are TGTGCCAGCAGCCACAGGGCCGGGGATACGCAGTATTTT. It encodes CASSHRAGDTQYF.

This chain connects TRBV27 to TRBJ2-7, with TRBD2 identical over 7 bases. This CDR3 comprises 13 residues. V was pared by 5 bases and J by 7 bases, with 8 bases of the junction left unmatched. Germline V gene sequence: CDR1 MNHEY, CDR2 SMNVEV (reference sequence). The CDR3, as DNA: TGTGCCAGCAGTCTGGGGGGGGTGAGGGAGCAGTACTTC. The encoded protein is CASSLGGVREQYF.

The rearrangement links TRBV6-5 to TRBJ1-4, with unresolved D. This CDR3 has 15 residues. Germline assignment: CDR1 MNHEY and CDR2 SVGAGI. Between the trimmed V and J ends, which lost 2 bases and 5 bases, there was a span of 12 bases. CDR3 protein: CASSYPPSGNEKLFF. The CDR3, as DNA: TGTGCCAGCAGTTACCCCCCAAGTGGAAATGAAAAACTGTTTTTT.

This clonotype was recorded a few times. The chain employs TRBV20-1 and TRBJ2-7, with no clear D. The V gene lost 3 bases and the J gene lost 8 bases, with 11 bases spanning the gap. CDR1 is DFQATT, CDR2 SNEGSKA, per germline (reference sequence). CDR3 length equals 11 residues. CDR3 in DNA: TGCAGTGCTAGTGATGGAGTGCAGCAGTACTTC. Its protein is CSASDGVQQYF.

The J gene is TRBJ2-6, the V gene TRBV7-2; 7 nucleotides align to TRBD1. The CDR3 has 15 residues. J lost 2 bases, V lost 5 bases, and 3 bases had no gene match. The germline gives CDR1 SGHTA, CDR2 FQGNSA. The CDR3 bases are TGTGCCAGCAGCCCTGGGACAGCTGGGGCCAACGTCCTGACTTTC. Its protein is CASSPGTAGANVLTF.

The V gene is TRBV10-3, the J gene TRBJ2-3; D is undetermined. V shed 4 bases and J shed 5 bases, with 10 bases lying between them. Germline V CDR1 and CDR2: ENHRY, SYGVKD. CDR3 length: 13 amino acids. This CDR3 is CAISGESGDTQYF. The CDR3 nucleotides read TGTGCCATCAGTGGAGAATCGGGAGATACGCAGTATTTT.

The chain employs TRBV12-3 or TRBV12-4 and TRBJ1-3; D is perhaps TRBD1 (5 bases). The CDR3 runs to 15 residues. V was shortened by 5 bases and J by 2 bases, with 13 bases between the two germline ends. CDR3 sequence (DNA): TGTGCCAGCAGTCCATCCCGGACAACTGGAAACACCATATATTTT. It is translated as CASSPSRTTGNTIYF.

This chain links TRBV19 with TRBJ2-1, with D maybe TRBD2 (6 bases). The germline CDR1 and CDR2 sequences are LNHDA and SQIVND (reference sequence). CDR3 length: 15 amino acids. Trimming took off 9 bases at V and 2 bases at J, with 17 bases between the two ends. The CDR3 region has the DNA TGTGCCAGCCAATATACGGGGGTTACCTACAATGAGCAGTTCTTC. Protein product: CASQYTGVTYNEQFF.

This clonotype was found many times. The CDR3 spells CASSLLGLNTGELFF. CDR3 in DNA: TGTGCCAGCAGCTTACTGGGCTTAAACACCGGGGAGCTGTTTTTT. The chain has TRBV7-8 and TRBJ2-2; D is undetermined. The germline V gene encodes CDR1 SGHVS and CDR2 FQNEAQ. Deletions cut 2 bases from V and 2 bases from J, with 9 bases between. There are 15 residues in the CDR3.

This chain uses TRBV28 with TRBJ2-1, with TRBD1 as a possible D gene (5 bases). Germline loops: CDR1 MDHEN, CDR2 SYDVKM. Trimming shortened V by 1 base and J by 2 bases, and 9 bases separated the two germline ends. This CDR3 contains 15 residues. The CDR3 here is CASSLLSRAYNEQFF. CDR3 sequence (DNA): TGTGCCAGCAGTTTATTGTCCAGGGCCTACAATGAGCAGTTCTTC.

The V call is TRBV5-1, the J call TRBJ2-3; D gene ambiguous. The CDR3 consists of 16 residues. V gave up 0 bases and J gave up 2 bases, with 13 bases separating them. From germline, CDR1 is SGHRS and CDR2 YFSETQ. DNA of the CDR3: TGCGCCAGCAGCTTGGTTTACGGCAGGTTCACAGATACGCAGTATTTT. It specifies CASSLVYGRFTDTQYF.

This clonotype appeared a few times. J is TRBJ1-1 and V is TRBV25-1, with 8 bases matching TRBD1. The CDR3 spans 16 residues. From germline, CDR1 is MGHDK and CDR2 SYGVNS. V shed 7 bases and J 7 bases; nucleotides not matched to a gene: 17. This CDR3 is CASTLFPGQGNGEAFF. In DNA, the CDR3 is TGTGCCAGCACCCTATTCCCCGGACAGGGTAATGGTGAAGCTTTCTTT.

The CDR3 loop reads CASSPSPGQGNSPLHF. As DNA, the CDR3 is TGTGCCAGCAGTCCATCCCCGGGGCAGGGGAATTCACCCCTCCACTTT. The chain has TRBV12-3 or TRBV12-4 and TRBJ1-6; D might be TRBD1 (6 bases). The CDR3 sequence is 16 residues long. V was cut by 5 bases and J by 7 bases, with 18 bases left in between.

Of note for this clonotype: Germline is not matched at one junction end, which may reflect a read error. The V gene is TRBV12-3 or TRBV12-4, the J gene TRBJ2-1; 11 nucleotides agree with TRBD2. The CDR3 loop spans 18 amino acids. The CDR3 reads CASCFRLAGGHSYNEQFF. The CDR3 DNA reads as TGTGCCAGCTGTTTTAGGCTAGCGGGGGGTCACTCCTACAATGAGCAGTTCTTC.

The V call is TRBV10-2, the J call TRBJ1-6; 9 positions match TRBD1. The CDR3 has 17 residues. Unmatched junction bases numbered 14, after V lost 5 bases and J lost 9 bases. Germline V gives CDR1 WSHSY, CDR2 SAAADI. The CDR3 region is CASSRDRTGDSGSPLHF. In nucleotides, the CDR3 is TGCGCCAGCAGTCGAGACCGGACAGGGGATAGCGGTTCACCCCTCCACTTT.

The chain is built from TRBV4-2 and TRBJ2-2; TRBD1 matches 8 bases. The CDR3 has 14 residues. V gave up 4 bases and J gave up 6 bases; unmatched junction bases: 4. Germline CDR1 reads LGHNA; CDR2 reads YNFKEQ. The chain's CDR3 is CASSRGQGAGELFF. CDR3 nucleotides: TGTGCCAGCAGCCGCGGACAGGGCGCCGGGGAGCTGTTTTTT.

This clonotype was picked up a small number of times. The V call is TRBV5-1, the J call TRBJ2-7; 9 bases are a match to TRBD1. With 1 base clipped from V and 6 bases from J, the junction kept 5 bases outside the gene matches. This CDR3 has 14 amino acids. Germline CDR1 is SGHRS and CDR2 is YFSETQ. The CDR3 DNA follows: TGCGCCAGCAGCTTGTCACAGGGGGCATTCGAGCAGTACGTC. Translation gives CASSLSQGAFEQYV.

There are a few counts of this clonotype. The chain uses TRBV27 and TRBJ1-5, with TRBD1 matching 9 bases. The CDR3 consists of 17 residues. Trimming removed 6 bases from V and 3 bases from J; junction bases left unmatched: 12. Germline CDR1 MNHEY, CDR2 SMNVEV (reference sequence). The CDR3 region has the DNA TGTGCCAGCAGAAAAGTGACGGGACAGGGAATCAATCAGCCCCAGCATTTT. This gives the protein CASRKVTGQGINQPQHF.

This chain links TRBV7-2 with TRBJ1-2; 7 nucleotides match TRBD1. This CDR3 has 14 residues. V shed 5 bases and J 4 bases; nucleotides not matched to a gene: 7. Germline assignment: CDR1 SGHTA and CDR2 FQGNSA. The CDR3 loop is CASSLGGTVYGYTF. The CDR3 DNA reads TGTGCCAGCAGCCTGGGGGGGACAGTCTATGGCTACACCTTC.

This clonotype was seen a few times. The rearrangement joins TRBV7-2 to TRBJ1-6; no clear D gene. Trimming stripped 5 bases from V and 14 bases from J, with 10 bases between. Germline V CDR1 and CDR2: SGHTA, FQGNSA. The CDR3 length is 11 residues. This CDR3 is CASSPGGALHF. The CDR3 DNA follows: TGTGCCAGCAGCCCCGGTGGAGCCCTCCACTTT.

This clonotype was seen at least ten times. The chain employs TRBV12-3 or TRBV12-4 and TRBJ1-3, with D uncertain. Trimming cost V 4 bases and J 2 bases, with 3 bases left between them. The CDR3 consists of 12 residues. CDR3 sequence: CASSSAGNTIYF. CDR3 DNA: TGTGCCAGCAGTTCGGCTGGAAACACCATATATTTT.

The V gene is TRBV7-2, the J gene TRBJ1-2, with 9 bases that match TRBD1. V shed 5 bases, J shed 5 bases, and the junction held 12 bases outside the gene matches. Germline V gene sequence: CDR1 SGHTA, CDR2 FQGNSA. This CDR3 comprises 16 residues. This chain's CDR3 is CASSPAGTGFLYGYTF. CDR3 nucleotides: TGTGCCAGCAGCCCCGCCGGGACAGGGTTCTTGTATGGCTACACCTTC. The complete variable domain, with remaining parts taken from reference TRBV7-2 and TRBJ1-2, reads GAGVSQSPSNKVTEKGKDVELRCDPISGHTALYWYRQSLGQGLEFLIYFQGNSAPDKSGLPSDRFSAERTGGSVSTLTIQRTQQEDSAVYLCASSPAGTGFLYGYTFGSGTRLTVV.

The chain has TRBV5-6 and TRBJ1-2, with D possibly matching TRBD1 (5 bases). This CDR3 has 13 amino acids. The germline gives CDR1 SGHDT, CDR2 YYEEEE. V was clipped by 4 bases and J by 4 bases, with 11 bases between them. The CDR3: CASSEGTVYGYTF. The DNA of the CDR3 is TGTGCCAGCAGCGAAGGGACGGTCTATGGCTACACCTTC.

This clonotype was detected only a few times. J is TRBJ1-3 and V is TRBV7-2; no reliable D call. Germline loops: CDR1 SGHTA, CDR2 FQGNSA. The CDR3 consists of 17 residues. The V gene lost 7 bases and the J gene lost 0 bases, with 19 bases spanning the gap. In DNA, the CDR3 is TGTGCCAGCATCTTGGGGATCTGCCGGAACTCTGGAAACACCATATATTTT. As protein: CASILGICRNSGNTIYF.

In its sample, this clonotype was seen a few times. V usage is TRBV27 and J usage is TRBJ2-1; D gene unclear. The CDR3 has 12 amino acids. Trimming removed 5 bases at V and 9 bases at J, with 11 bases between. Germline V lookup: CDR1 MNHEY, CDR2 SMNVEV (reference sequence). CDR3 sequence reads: CASSDPWGEQFF. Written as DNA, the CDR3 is TGTGCCAGCAGTGACCCCTGGGGTGAGCAGTTCTTC.